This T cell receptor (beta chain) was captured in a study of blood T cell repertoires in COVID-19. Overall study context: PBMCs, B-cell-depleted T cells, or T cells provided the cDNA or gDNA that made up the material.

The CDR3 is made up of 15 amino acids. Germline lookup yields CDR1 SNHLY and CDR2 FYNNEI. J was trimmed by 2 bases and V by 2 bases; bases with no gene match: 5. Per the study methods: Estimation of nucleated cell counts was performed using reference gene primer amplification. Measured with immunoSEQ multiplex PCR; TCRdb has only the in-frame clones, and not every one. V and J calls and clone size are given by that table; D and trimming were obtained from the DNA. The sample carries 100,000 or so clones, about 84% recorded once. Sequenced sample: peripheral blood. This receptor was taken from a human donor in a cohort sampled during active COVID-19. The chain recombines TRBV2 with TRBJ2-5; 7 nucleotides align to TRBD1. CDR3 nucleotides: TGTGCCAGCAGTGAATCATGGGGACAGCAAGAGACCCAGTACTTC. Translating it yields CASSESWGQQETQYF.